A selection of T cell receptor beta chains follows, all from one sample in a study of CD8 T cells in ankylosing spondylitis. In TCRdb, the 5' RACE reads were re-called with MiXCR into one record per CDR3 protein. The sample yields around 480,000 distinct CDR3 sequences, over 15% seen once. Sequencing used blood, either unsorted or a sorted T cell fraction (not recorded which). The source of these receptors is a male donor with ankylosing spondylitis. CDR3s include the opening cysteine and the closing phenylalanine or tryptophan. Fields, in order: D gene, clone size, J gene, V gene, CDR3 protein, CDR3 DNA. D genes are given only for firm matches. The size of a clone is reported for some rows only, either as once, few or many, or as a class for expanded clones.

.,few,TRBJ1-1,TRBV12-3/TRBV12-4,CASSERREAFF,TGTGCCAGCAGCGAAAGGCGGGAAGCTTTCTTT
.,.,TRBJ1-6,TRBV20-1,CSARAGERSPLHF,TGCAGTGCTAGAGCGGGGGAGCGCTCACCCCTCCACTTT
TRBD1,few,TRBJ1-1,TRBV7-2,CASSLMGMGQAAGGAFF,TGTGCCAGCAGCTTAATGGGTATGGGACAGGCCGCCGGTGGAGCTTTCTTT
TRBD1,.,TRBJ1-5,TRBV20-1,CSVKVTGGNQPQHF,TGCAGTGTGAAAGTGACAGGGGGCAATCAGCCCCAGCATTTT
TRBD1,.,TRBJ1-4,TRBV15,CATSRGRGVTNEKLFF,TGTGCCACCAGCCGCGGCAGGGGGGTCACTAATGAAAAACTGTTTTTT
.,few,TRBJ1-2,TRBV29-1,CSVIRESVHGYTF,TGCAGCGTTATCAGGGAATCGGTCCATGGCTACACCTTC
.,few,TRBJ1-2,TRBV7-8,CASSFLGGQGYTF,TGTGCCAGCAGCTTTCTCGGGGGCCAGGGCTACACCTTC
TRBD2,.,TRBJ2-1,TRBV6-2/TRBV6-3,CASSSTGLAGTEQFF,TGTGCCAGCAGTTCCACGGGACTAGCGGGAACCGAGCAGTTCTTC
.,once,TRBJ1-1,TRBV20-1,CSASGGRANTEAFF,TGCAGTGCTAGTGGCGGCAGGGCGAACACTGAAGCTTTCTTT
TRBD1,many,TRBJ1-5,TRBV12-3/TRBV12-4,CASSLDRASRYNQPQHF,TGTGCCAGCAGCTTGGACAGGGCAAGCCGATACAATCAGCCCCAGCATTTT
.,.,TRBJ1-2,TRBV4-3,CASSQESLGDYGYTF,TGCGCCAGCAGCCAAGAATCGTTGGGGGACTATGGCTACACCTTC
TRBD2,.,TRBJ2-3,TRBV5-1,CASSLGGAGGPSDTQYF,TGCGCCAGCAGCTTGGGGGGCGCGGGGGGCCCGTCGGATACGCAGTATTTT
.,.,TRBJ1-4,TRBV6-1,CASMINEKLFF,TGTGCCAGCATGATTAATGAAAAACTGTTTTTT
TRBD1,.,TRBJ1-2,TRBV11-1,CASSLVGVWTGENYGYTF,TGTGCCAGCAGCTTAGTGGGCGTGTGGACAGGGGAAAACTATGGCTACACCTTC
.,.,TRBJ2-2,TRBV5-4,CASSPDRSTTGELFF,TGTGCCAGCAGCCCGGACCGATCAACTACCGGGGAGCTGTTTTTT
.,.,TRBJ2-3,TRBV15,CATSRGQGGTDTQYF,TGTGCCACCAGCCGCGGACAAGGAGGGACAGATACGCAGTATTTT
.,few,TRBJ2-3,TRBV5-8,CASALGGAADTQYF,TGTGCCAGCGCCCTGGGGGGGGCGGCAGATACGCAGTATTTT
.,.,TRBJ2-4,TRBV28,CASSQARLQDIQYF,TGTGCCAGCAGCCAAGCGCGGCTTCAGGACATTCAGTACTTC
TRBD1,.,TRBJ2-5,TRBV7-3,CASSFPGQVETQYF,TGTGCCAGCAGCTTCCCGGGACAGGTGGAGACCCAGTACTTC
TRBD2,few,TRBJ2-1,TRBV20-1,CSARAGGGGRNEQFF,TGCAGTGCTAGGGCCGGCGGGGGGGGGAGAAATGAGCAGTTCTTC
.,.,TRBJ1-1,TRBV14,CASSQATGLAFF,TGTGCCAGCAGCCAAGCTACAGGGCTGGCTTTCTTT
TRBD2,.,TRBJ2-1,TRBV6-1,CASSEGLAPYNEQFF,TGTGCCAGCAGTGAAGGACTAGCGCCATACAATGAGCAGTTCTTC
.,few,TRBJ2-7,TRBV5-1,CASSHGTFTYEQYF,TGCGCCAGCAGCCATGGGACGTTCACCTACGAGCAGTACTTC
.,.,TRBJ1-4,TRBV27,CASKQATNEKLFF,TGTGCCAGCAAACAGGCAACTAATGAAAAACTGTTTTTT
.,.,TRBJ2-2,TRBV7-9,CASSRRTAGELFF,TGTGCCAGCAGCCGGCGAACCGCCGGGGAGCTGTTTTTT
TRBD1,.,TRBJ2-7,TRBV5-1,CASSLVAGGVYEQYF,TGCGCCAGCAGCTTGGTTGCAGGGGGCGTTTACGAGCAGTACTTC
.,.,TRBJ1-5,TRBV12-5,CASGLRPGANQPQHF,TGTGCTAGTGGGTTGAGGCCCGGGGCCAATCAGCCCCAGCATTTT
.,few,TRBJ1-2,TRBV20-1,CSARDLVGYRGYTF,TGCAGTGCTAGAGATCTCGTTGGGTATAGGGGCTACACCTTC
.,.,TRBJ2-4,TRBV4-1,CASSLSSGLEAKNIQYF,TGCGCCAGCAGCCTCTCCTCCGGGTTGGAAGCCAAAAACATTCAGTACTTC
TRBD2,few,TRBJ2-2,TRBV12-3/TRBV12-4,CASSQAGGITGELFF,TGTGCCAGCAGCCAAGCGGGAGGCATCACCGGGGAGCTGTTTTTT
.,many,TRBJ1-1,TRBV10-3,CAIMPNGGQNTEAFF,TGTGCCATCATGCCGAACGGGGGACAGAACACTGAAGCTTTCTTT
TRBD2,.,TRBJ2-1,TRBV6-5,CASARGGGAHNEQFF,TGTGCCAGCGCTCGGGGGGGAGGAGCCCACAATGAGCAGTTCTTC
TRBD1,.,TRBJ2-5,TRBV2,CASSDSGGYQETQYF,TGTGCCAGCAGTGATTCAGGGGGCTATCAAGAGACCCAGTACTTC
.,few,TRBJ1-2,TRBV20-1,CSASPSDYGYTF,TGCAGTGCTAGCCCCTCGGACTATGGCTACACCTTC
.,few,TRBJ1-1,TRBV28,CASSHKPHTEAFF,TGTGCCAGCAGTCATAAACCCCACACTGAAGCTTTCTTT
.,few,TRBJ1-1,TRBV2,CASSFKEQGNTEAFF,TGTGCCAGCAGTTTCAAAGAACAGGGGAACACTGAAGCTTTCTTT
.,few,TRBJ2-2,TRBV5-1,CASSFNGGTTGELFF,TGCGCCAGCAGCTTTAACGGGGGCACCACCGGGGAGCTGTTTTTT
.,.,TRBJ2-3,TRBV7-2,CASELAGPGTDTQYF,TGTGCCAGCGAGCTTGCGGGACCTGGCACAGATACGCAGTATTTT
.,few,TRBJ2-1,TRBV7-8,CASSSGIEQFF,TGTGCCAGCAGTTCCGGGATAGAGCAGTTCTTC
.,many,TRBJ1-2,TRBV5-1,CASSLMQGNGYTF,TGCGCCAGCAGCTTGATGCAGGGAAATGGCTACACCTTC
TRBD2,few,TRBJ2-2,TRBV12-3/TRBV12-4,CASRGGMNTGELFF,TGTGCCAGCCGGGGGGGGATGAACACCGGGGAGCTGTTTTTT
.,.,TRBJ1-1,TRBV24-1,CATSDGWVYLTEAFF,TGTGCCACCAGTGATGGTTGGGTCTACCTGACTGAAGCTTTCTTT
.,.,TRBJ1-1,TRBV29-1,CSVESPRSTEAFF,TGCAGCGTTGAGTCCCCGCGAAGCACTGAAGCTTTCTTT
TRBD1,many,TRBJ1-1,TRBV12-3/TRBV12-4,CASGSGTGQNF,TGTGCCAGCGGGTCGGGTACGGGACAGAACTTT
.,few,TRBJ2-1,TRBV5-5,CASSGGTVSYNEQFF,TGTGCCAGCAGCGGGGGGACCGTCTCCTACAATGAGCAGTTCTTC
TRBD1,.,TRBJ1-6,TRBV2,CARGTGNSPLHF,TGTGCCAGAGGGACAGGGAATTCACCCCTCCACTTT
TRBD1,.,TRBJ1-1,TRBV14,CASSHRTGGTEAFF,TGTGCCAGCAGCCACCGGACAGGGGGTACTGAAGCTTTCTTT
.,.,TRBJ1-6,TRBV27,CASMKGSYNSPLHF,TGTGCCAGCATGAAAGGCTCCTATAATTCACCCCTCCACTTT
TRBD1,.,TRBJ1-2,TRBV10-1,CASSKSTGGDSHNYGYTF,TGCGCCAGCAGCAAAAGTACAGGGGGGGACTCTCATAACTATGGCTACACCTTC
.,.,TRBJ1-2,TRBV7-2,CASSSTRGSNYGYTF,TGTGCCAGCAGCTCCACGAGGGGATCTAACTATGGCTACACCTTC
TRBD1,once,TRBJ1-2,TRBV14,CASSHRTGELYGYTF,TGTGCCAGCAGCCATCGGACAGGGGAACTTTATGGCTACACCTTC
TRBD1,.,TRBJ1-2,TRBV12-3/TRBV12-4,CASSPAGTGFGYTF,TGTGCCAGCAGTCCAGCCGGGACAGGGTTTGGCTACACCTTC
.,few,TRBJ2-1,TRBV5-5,CASSLIGAGEQFF,TGTGCCAGCAGCTTGATCGGAGCGGGTGAGCAGTTCTTC
TRBD2,few,TRBJ2-2,TRBV2,CASRGLATGELFF,TGTGCCAGCAGGGGACTAGCAACCGGGGAGCTGTTTTTT
.,few,TRBJ2-1,TRBV10-3,CAISDTYYNEQFF,TGTGCCATCAGTGATACCTACTACAATGAGCAGTTCTTC